This TCR beta chain derives from a study of shared clonotypes between healthy human individuals. Overall study context: The cohort comprised two women and a few men. Their ages spanned 18 to 49 years.

The CDR3 consists of 14 residues. Trimming stripped 5 bases from V and 9 bases from J, with 16 bases between. CDR1 and CDR2 from the germline V gene are SGHTA and FQGNSA. Produced via immunoSEQ multiplex PCR; TCRdb's table is partial and in-frame only. The sample lists some 1 million clones; 70% to 80% were seen once. This chain joins TRBV7-2 and TRBJ1-4, with D maybe TRBD1 (5 bases). The TCR originated in a man in his late teens or twenties in good health. Sequencing input: memory CD4+ T cells sorted from blood. Subset given: CD45RA-negative fraction. Here the CDR3 DNA reads TGTGCCAGCAGCCTCGTGGCGGGGGGACAAAAACTGTTTTTT. Protein product: CASSLVAGGQKLFF.